These T cell receptor beta chains were read from a single sample in a study of technical replicates of blood from a few donors. Generated by immunoSEQ multiplex PCR, the TCRdb table keeps only in-frame clones and is missing some. The sample has 60,000 to 70,000 clones; approximately 83% are singletons. The sequenced material came from PBMCs. These receptors came from a human donor in good health. Some clones in this sample may be carry-over from other donors' samples. CDR3s include the opening cysteine and the closing phenylalanine or tryptophan. The D gene is left open where the match is weak. Only part of the rows carry a size: once, few, many, or a class if the clone is expanded.

clone_size,d_call,v_call,j_call,cdr3_aa,cdr3_nt
NA,NA,TRBV29-1,TRBJ2-1,CSVARDSGGAEQFF,TGCAGCGTTGCCAGGGACTCCGGAGGGGCTGAGCAGTTCTTC
NA,TRBD1,TRBV7-2,TRBJ2-3,CASSPGQGTQYF,TGTGCCAGCAGCCCCGGACAGGGAACGCAGTATTTT
NA,TRBD2,TRBV11-2,TRBJ2-5,CASSTRLAGGETQYF,TGTGCCAGCAGCACGAGACTAGCGGGAGGTGAGACCCAGTACTTC
NA,NA,TRBV5-5,TRBJ1-4,CASSLGGPSRDKLFF,TGTGCCAGCAGCTTGGGAGGGCCCTCCAGAGACAAACTGTTTTTT
once,TRBD1,TRBV7-9,TRBJ2-5,CASSRPGGGETQYF,TGTGCCAGCAGCCGGCCAGGGGGCGGGGAGACCCAGTACTTC
NA,TRBD1,TRBV11-2,TRBJ2-3,CASSLDLGTGFSTDTQYF,TGTGCCAGCAGCTTAGATCTCGGGACAGGCTTTAGCACAGATACGCAGTATTTT
NA,TRBD1,TRBV4-3,TRBJ2-2,CASSRDRDLGELFF,TGCGCCAGCAGCCGGGACAGAGATCTCGGGGAGCTGTTTTTT
NA,NA,TRBV5-1,TRBJ1-3,CASSLGTTANTIYF,TGCGCCAGCAGCCTAGGGACAACCGCTAACACCATATATTTT
NA,NA,TRBV5-1,TRBJ2-5,CASSPGYTEGETQYF,TGCGCCAGCAGCCCGGGGTACACAGAAGGTGAGACCCAGTACTTC
NA,TRBD2,TRBV30,TRBJ2-7,CAWSRNSGAYEQYF,TGTGCCTGGAGCCGTAATAGCGGGGCCTACGAGCAGTACTTC
few,TRBD1,TRBV7-7,TRBJ2-5,CASSRTGTAGTQYF,TGTGCCAGCAGCCGCACAGGGACAGCAGGGACCCAGTACTTC
NA,TRBD1,TRBV6-1,TRBJ2-5,CASNSGGGLETQYF,TGTGCCAGCAATTCAGGGGGCGGCTTGGAGACCCAGTACTTC
NA,NA,TRBV7-7,TRBJ2-5,CASSLEGLETQYF,TGTGCCAGCAGCTTGGAGGGCCTAGAGACCCAGTACTTC
NA,NA,TRBV7-9,TRBJ2-1,CASSFPGDEQFF,TGTGCCAGCAGCTTCCCGGGGGACGAGCAGTTCTTC
NA,NA,TRBV19,TRBJ2-5,CASSSGGVGETQYF,TGTGCCAGTAGTTCCGGAGGGGTGGGGGAGACCCAGTACTTC
NA,NA,TRBV28,TRBJ2-7,CASRGSGNPYEQYF,TGTGCCAGCAGGGGATCGGGGAATCCCTACGAGCAGTACTTC
NA,TRBD1,TRBV5-4,TRBJ2-7,CASSKQQGASYEQYF,TGTGCCAGCAGCAAGCAACAGGGGGCCTCCTACGAGCAGTACTTC
NA,TRBD2,TRBV27,TRBJ2-1,CASSLSPGTSSYNEQFF,TGTGCCAGCAGTTTATCGCCGGGGACTAGCTCCTACAATGAGCAGTTCTTC
NA,TRBD1,TRBV10-3,TRBJ2-3,CANSKGTGSTDTQYF,TGTGCCAACTCAAAAGGGACAGGGAGCACAGATACGCAGTATTTT
NA,NA,TRBV7-2,TRBJ1-2,CASSPGQKNYGYTF,TGTGCCAGCAGCCCAGGACAGAAAAACTATGGCTACACCTTC
NA,NA,TRBV6-6,TRBJ1-2,CASSLQGHRGYTF,TGTGCCAGCAGCTTACAGGGACATCGTGGCTACACCTTC
NA,TRBD2,TRBV7-9,TRBJ2-5,CASSRLAGGVETQYF,TGTGCCAGCAGCCGACTAGCGGGAGGGGTAGAGACCCAGTACTTC
NA,NA,TRBV14,TRBJ2-3,CASTGTTDTQYF,TGTGCCAGCACGGGTACGACAGATACGCAGTATTTT
NA,NA,TRBV4-3,TRBJ2-5,CASSQDSAGSAETQYF,TGCGCCAGCAGCCAAGATTCGGCGGGTTCGGCGGAGACCCAGTACTTC
once,NA,TRBV6-1,TRBJ2-1,CASSVRVGGMTYNEQFF,TGTGCCAGCAGTGTCCGAGTTGGGGGGATGACTTACAATGAGCAGTTCTTC
NA,NA,TRBV5-1,TRBJ2-2,CASSLFLGAASTGELFF,TGCGCCAGCAGCTTGTTTCTGGGGGCGGCGAGCACCGGGGAGCTGTTTTTT
NA,TRBD1,TRBV10-1,TRBJ1-1,CASSPRWDTGQGETEAFF,TGCGCCAGCAGCCCCCGCTGGGACACCGGACAGGGCGAAACTGAAGCTTTCTTT
NA,TRBD1,TRBV27,TRBJ2-7,CASRPDRDLAYEQYF,TGTGCCAGCAGACCAGACAGGGATCTTGCCTACGAGCAGTACTTC
NA,TRBD2,TRBV7-2,TRBJ2-3,CASSRGNSGAGTDTQYF,TGTGCCAGCAGCCGCGGGAATAGCGGGGCCGGCACAGATACGCAGTATTTT
NA,NA,TRBV21-1,TRBJ2-7,CASSEKGSGSKAYEQYF,TGTGCCAGCAGCGAAAAGGGGAGCGGGAGTAAGGCCTACGAGCAGTACTTC
NA,NA,TRBV2,TRBJ1-6,CASRSSTGRAENSPLHF,TGTGCCAGCAGGAGCTCGACAGGCCGTGCCGAAAATTCACCCCTCCACTTT
NA,TRBD2,TRBV13,TRBJ2-2,CASSLRSGGNTGELFF,TGTGCCAGCAGCTTAAGGAGCGGGGGGAACACCGGGGAGCTGTTTTTT
NA,NA,TRBV20-1,TRBJ1-1,CSASFFGEAFF,TGCAGTGCTTCATTCTTCGGGGAAGCTTTCTTT
few,TRBD1,TRBV9,TRBJ1-2,CASSSWDSSGYTF,TGTGCCAGCAGCAGCTGGGACAGCTCTGGCTACACCTTC
NA,NA,TRBV7-7,TRBJ2-7,CASSSDMEPYEQYF,TGTGCCAGCAGCTCGGACATGGAGCCCTACGAGCAGTACTTC
medium-sized,NA,TRBV5-6,TRBJ1-1,CASSSWGRGDTEAFF,TGTGCCAGCAGCTCCTGGGGACGGGGGGACACTGAAGCTTTCTTT
NA,NA,TRBV7-3,TRBJ1-1,CASSPAGGNTEAFF,TGTGCCAGCAGCCCTGCCGGGGGGAACACTGAAGCTTTCTTT
NA,NA,TRBV2,TRBJ1-1,CASTLQGMANTEAFF,TGTGCCAGCACCCTCCAGGGTATGGCTAACACTGAAGCTTTCTTT
NA,NA,TRBV9,TRBJ2-7,CASSVGGGGTYEQYF,TGTGCCAGCAGCGTAGGGGGCGGAGGGACCTACGAGCAGTACTTC
NA,NA,TRBV5-8,TRBJ1-6,CASSFPGGEAYNSPLHF,TGTGCCAGCAGCTTCCCCGGGGGAGAGGCCTATAATTCACCCCTCCACTTT
NA,NA,TRBV6-6,TRBJ1-5,CASSRAGAAGNQPQHF,TGTGCCAGCAGTAGGGCTGGGGCAGCCGGCAATCAGCCCCAGCATTTT
NA,NA,TRBV5-1,TRBJ2-7,CASSQIGTPYEQYF,TGCGCCAGCAGCCAAATCGGGACACCCTACGAGCAGTACTTC
NA,TRBD1,TRBV5-3,TRBJ1-5,CARSPPPGQGAANQPQHF,TGTGCCAGAAGCCCACCCCCGGGACAGGGGGCGGCTAATCAGCCCCAGCATTTT
NA,TRBD1,TRBV4-3,TRBJ1-3,CASSPMDRNSGNTIYF,TGCGCCAGCAGCCCCATGGACAGGAACTCTGGAAACACCATATATTTT
NA,NA,TRBV18,TRBJ2-7,CASSPRGTDDTYEQYF,TGTGCCAGCTCACCTCGGGGGACGGATGACACCTACGAGCAGTACTTC
once,TRBD1,TRBV5-1,TRBJ2-1,CASSLDRGLNEQFF,TGCGCCAGCAGCCTGGACAGGGGGCTTAATGAGCAGTTCTTC
NA,NA,TRBV7-9,TRBJ1-2,CASSYIETAYGYTF,TGTGCCAGCAGCTATATTGAGACAGCCTATGGCTACACCTTC
NA,TRBD1,TRBV6-4,TRBJ2-2,CASSVRTGGYTGELFF,TGTGCCAGCAGTGTGAGGACAGGGGGGTACACCGGGGAGCTGTTTTTT
NA,TRBD1,TRBV5-5,TRBJ2-7,CASSLGTGYFGEQYF,TGTGCCAGCAGCTTGGGGACAGGGTATTTCGGCGAGCAGTACTTC
NA,NA,TRBV5-1,TRBJ1-4,CASSLDLGANEKLFF,TGCGCCAGCAGCTTGGATCTAGGAGCAAATGAAAAACTGTTTTTT